This TCR beta chain was recovered during a study of T-cell reconstitution after alpha-beta-depleted transplantation in children. The germline V gene encodes CDR1 SGHTA and CDR2 FQGNSA. V was clipped by 5 bases and J by 4 bases, with 17 bases between them. This CDR3 contains 15 residues. Unique molecular identifiers were used in preparing the TCRbeta library. Each CDR3 protein is one row after TCRdb ran MiXCR on the PCR reads. The sample includes about 980,000 distinct CDR3 sequences, roughly 31% seen only once; the top ten take about 28%. The J gene is TRBJ2-5, the V gene TRBV7-2; tentative D call: TRBD1 (5 bases). The specimen was PBMCs, mostly from graft donor cells, collected 360 days after TCRalphabeta/CD19-depleted stem cell transplant. The receptor's source is a boy in the first two years of life who had a stem cell transplant for SCID, so the T cells may come from the graft donor. CDR3 coding DNA: TGTGCCAGCAGCCCAACCCAGGGCCACGGAGAGACCCAGTACTTC. It codes for CASSPTQGHGETQYF.